Below, one T cell receptor beta chain is given with its context. Its matching antigen is unknown. The CDR3 loop spans 16 amino acids. From germline, CDR1 is SGHRS and CDR2 YFSETQ. V lost 0 bases and J lost 1, with 10 bases in between. This specimen comes from a study of memory CD4+ T cells and cytomegalovirus serostatus. Study information: Healthy Belgian adult donors included about nine CMV-positive and more than 20 CMV-negative people.

Profiled with immunoSEQ multiplex PCR; TCRdb holds only in-frame clones, not every one. This repertoire shows some 40,000 clones, approximately 79% found once; its top ten account for approximately 5.7%. Study-wide points: Of roughly 180 reported CMV TCRbeta sequences, under 70 were found in memory CD4+ repertoires.

The sort gate was single viable CD3+CD4+CD8-CD45RO+ cells for memory CD4+ T cells. This chain connects TRBV5-1 to TRBJ2-2; D is uncertain. Sequences were obtained from memory CD4+ T cells from blood. The clonotype comes from an adult in good health and CMV-seropositive. The CDR3 DNA reads TGCGCCAGCAGCTTGGCTCTGGGGAAGAACACCGGGGAGCTGTTTTTT. This gives the protein CASSLALGKNTGELFF.